The rows below give T cell receptor beta chains drawn from one sample of a study of cytomegalovirus exposure and HLA in healthy donors. TCRdb's copy holds only in-frame clones and misses some; the assay was immunoSEQ multiplex PCR. The table has tens of thousands of clones, 64% seen once. Sequencing was done on a sample of PBMCs. Receptor source: a human donor in good health. Both conserved end residues are part of each CDR3. A D gene is named only where the DNA matches it firmly. Rows may omit the clone size; those that give it use once, few, many or a size class.

cdr3_aa: CASSFSWKEREAFF
cdr3_nt: TGTGCCAGCAGCTTCAGCTGGAAGGAGCGAGAAGCTTTCTTT
v_call: TRBV7-2
d_call: NA
j_call: TRBJ1-1
clone_size: NA

cdr3_aa: CASSLTGALSYEQYF
cdr3_nt: TGCGCCAGCAGCTTGACAGGGGCGCTATCTTACGAGCAGTACTTC
v_call: TRBV5-1
d_call: TRBD1
j_call: TRBJ2-7
clone_size: once

cdr3_aa: CASSATGSTDTQYF
cdr3_nt: TGTGCCAGCAGCGCTACAGGGAGCACAGATACGCAGTATTTT
v_call: TRBV7-3
d_call: NA
j_call: TRBJ2-3
clone_size: NA

cdr3_aa: CSVTSGGLSYEQYF
cdr3_nt: TGCAGCGTTACAAGCGGGGGGCTGTCCTACGAGCAGTACTTC
v_call: TRBV29-1
d_call: TRBD2
j_call: TRBJ2-7
clone_size: NA

cdr3_aa: CAWRGRRTSGQTGELFF
cdr3_nt: TGTGCCTGGAGGGGACGACGGACTAGCGGACAAACCGGGGAGCTGTTTTTT
v_call: TRBV30
d_call: TRBD2
j_call: TRBJ2-2
clone_size: NA

cdr3_aa: CASSLEGQGARGYTF
cdr3_nt: TGTGCCAGCAGCTTAGAAGGACAGGGGGCGCGGGGCTACACCTTC
v_call: TRBV7-2
d_call: TRBD1
j_call: TRBJ1-2
clone_size: once

cdr3_aa: CASSLRQGAGYTF
cdr3_nt: TGTGCCAGCAGTTTACGGCAGGGGGCCGGCTACACCTTC
v_call: TRBV27
d_call: TRBD1
j_call: TRBJ1-2
clone_size: few

cdr3_aa: CASSPFGGDGYTF
cdr3_nt: TGCGCCAGCAGCCCGTTCGGGGGGGACGGCTACACCTTC
v_call: TRBV5-1
d_call: NA
j_call: TRBJ1-2
clone_size: NA

cdr3_aa: CASSPRTSGNTDTQYF
cdr3_nt: TGTGCCAGTAGTCCCCGGACTAGCGGGAACACAGATACGCAGTATTTT
v_call: TRBV19
d_call: TRBD2
j_call: TRBJ2-3
clone_size: NA

cdr3_aa: CASSPPKGRGNTEAFF
cdr3_nt: TGTGCCAGCTCACCTCCGAAGGGCAGGGGTAACACTGAAGCTTTCTTT
v_call: TRBV18
d_call: NA
j_call: TRBJ1-1
clone_size: few

cdr3_aa: CASSPGEGGLINIQYF
cdr3_nt: TGTGCCAGCAGTCCCGGGGAGGGGGGACTTATAAACATTCAGTACTTC
v_call: TRBV2
d_call: NA
j_call: TRBJ2-4
clone_size: NA

cdr3_aa: CASSRRSDTQYF
cdr3_nt: TGTGCCAGCAGCCGTCGTTCGGATACGCAGTATTTT
v_call: TRBV5-6
d_call: NA
j_call: TRBJ2-3
clone_size: NA

cdr3_aa: CASSSGQASSYEQYF
cdr3_nt: TGTGCCAGCAGTTCGGGACAGGCGAGCTCCTACGAGCAGTACTTC
v_call: TRBV6-6
d_call: TRBD1
j_call: TRBJ2-7
clone_size: NA

cdr3_aa: CASSSPGPGGSSTDTQYF
cdr3_nt: TGTGCCAGCAGCTCCCCCGGCCCTGGAGGATCTAGCACAGATACGCAGTATTTT
v_call: TRBV5-4
d_call: NA
j_call: TRBJ2-3
clone_size: NA

cdr3_aa: CASIDRGANEKLFF
cdr3_nt: TGTGCCAGCATCGACAGGGGGGCTAATGAAAAACTGTTTTTT
v_call: TRBV7-9
d_call: TRBD1
j_call: TRBJ1-4
clone_size: NA

cdr3_aa: CATNSGLDGETQYF
cdr3_nt: TGTGCCACCAATTCAGGACTAGACGGTGAGACCCAGTACTTC
v_call: TRBV13
d_call: TRBD2
j_call: TRBJ2-5
clone_size: NA

cdr3_aa: CASSPGLAKYEQYF
cdr3_nt: TGCGCCAGCAGTCCTGGACTAGCAAAGTACGAGCAGTACTTC
v_call: TRBV5-1
d_call: TRBD2
j_call: TRBJ2-7
clone_size: NA

cdr3_aa: CASSKDPGTGGYGYTF
cdr3_nt: TGTGCCAGCAGTAAGGATCCCGGGACAGGGGGGTATGGCTACACCTTC
v_call: TRBV6-6
d_call: TRBD1
j_call: TRBJ1-2
clone_size: NA

cdr3_aa: CASSLPGSSYNEQFF
cdr3_nt: TGTGCCAGCAGCCTCCCCGGGAGCTCCTACAATGAGCAGTTCTTC
v_call: TRBV5-6
d_call: NA
j_call: TRBJ2-1
clone_size: once

cdr3_aa: CASSLAGHGEAEAFF
cdr3_nt: TGCGCCAGCAGCTTGGCCGGACATGGAGAGGCTGAAGCTTTCTTT
v_call: TRBV5-1
d_call: NA
j_call: TRBJ1-1
clone_size: once

cdr3_aa: CASRVNLAGAYEQYF
cdr3_nt: TGTGCCAGCAGAGTAAACCTGGCAGGGGCCTACGAGCAGTACTTC
v_call: TRBV6-5
d_call: NA
j_call: TRBJ2-7
clone_size: few

cdr3_aa: CASRGVGGTEAFF
cdr3_nt: TGTGCCAGCAGGGGAGTGGGGGGGACTGAAGCTTTCTTT
v_call: TRBV7-3
d_call: NA
j_call: TRBJ1-1
clone_size: few

cdr3_aa: CATSRDGTGGYEQYF
cdr3_nt: TGTGCCACCAGCAGAGATGGGACAGGCGGATACGAGCAGTACTTC
v_call: TRBV15
d_call: TRBD1
j_call: TRBJ2-7
clone_size: NA

cdr3_aa: CAISETGTGGDSPLHF
cdr3_nt: TGTGCCATCAGTGAAACAGGGACAGGGGGAGATTCACCCCTCCACTTT
v_call: TRBV10-3
d_call: TRBD1
j_call: TRBJ1-6
clone_size: NA

cdr3_aa: CASSKRGREFSYEQYF
cdr3_nt: TGTGCCAGCAGCAAACGTGGCAGGGAATTTTCCTACGAGCAGTACTTC
v_call: TRBV21-1
d_call: NA
j_call: TRBJ2-7
clone_size: few

cdr3_aa: CASSEGGQGVRAFF
cdr3_nt: TGTGCCAGCAGTGAAGGTGGACAGGGGGTTCGAGCTTTCTTT
v_call: TRBV2
d_call: TRBD1
j_call: TRBJ1-1
clone_size: NA

cdr3_aa: CATAGGSSGNTIYF
cdr3_nt: TGTGCCACCGCCGGGGGGAGCTCTGGAAACACCATATATTTT
v_call: TRBV6-6
d_call: NA
j_call: TRBJ1-3
clone_size: NA

cdr3_aa: CASSQNLVPGQGIGNEQFF
cdr3_nt: TGTGCCAGCAGCCAAAACCTCGTACCGGGTCAGGGTATAGGCAATGAGCAGTTCTTC
v_call: TRBV4-2
d_call: NA
j_call: TRBJ2-1
clone_size: NA

cdr3_aa: CSASSNYEQYF
cdr3_nt: TGCAGTGCTTCATCAAACTACGAGCAGTACTTC
v_call: TRBV20-1
d_call: NA
j_call: TRBJ2-7
clone_size: few

cdr3_aa: CASSEVVSLLYGYTF
cdr3_nt: TGTGCCAGCAGTGAAGTTGTATCCCTCCTCTATGGCTACACCTTC
v_call: TRBV6-1
d_call: NA
j_call: TRBJ1-2
clone_size: NA

cdr3_aa: CASSGQGNSPLHF
cdr3_nt: TGTGCCAGCAGTGGACAGGGAAATTCACCCCTCCACTTT
v_call: TRBV6-5
d_call: TRBD1
j_call: TRBJ1-6
clone_size: NA

cdr3_aa: CASSIPGETEAFF
cdr3_nt: TGTGCCAGTAGTATCCCAGGGGAAACTGAAGCTTTCTTT
v_call: TRBV19
d_call: NA
j_call: TRBJ1-1
clone_size: once

cdr3_aa: CASSTSLGAAQHF
cdr3_nt: TGTGCCAGCTCAACTTCATTGGGAGCAGCCCAGCATTTT
v_call: TRBV18
d_call: NA
j_call: TRBJ1-5
clone_size: once

cdr3_aa: CASSIGAGNQPQHF
cdr3_nt: TGTGCCAGTAGTATAGGCGCGGGCAATCAGCCCCAGCATTTT
v_call: TRBV19
d_call: NA
j_call: TRBJ1-5
clone_size: NA

cdr3_aa: CASTSGLSGNTIYF
cdr3_nt: TGTGCCAGCACGTCTGGCCTCTCTGGAAACACCATATATTTT
v_call: TRBV5-5
d_call: NA
j_call: TRBJ1-3
clone_size: NA

cdr3_aa: CASSFRTGGNEQYF
cdr3_nt: TGTGCCAGCAGCTTTCGGACAGGGGGCAACGAGCAGTACTTC
v_call: TRBV11-3
d_call: TRBD1
j_call: TRBJ2-7
clone_size: NA

cdr3_aa: CASSPIVGRGETQYF
cdr3_nt: TGTGCCAGCAGCCCCATAGTCGGCAGAGGTGAGACCCAGTACTTC
v_call: TRBV5-4
d_call: NA
j_call: TRBJ2-5
clone_size: NA

cdr3_aa: CASSLYMGYTF
cdr3_nt: TGTGCCAGCAGCCTATATATGGGCTACACCTTC
v_call: TRBV7-2
d_call: NA
j_call: TRBJ1-2
clone_size: few

cdr3_aa: CSVVGLAGGPRSYEQYF
cdr3_nt: TGCAGCGTTGTAGGCCTAGCGGGGGGGCCGCGGTCCTACGAGCAGTACTTC
v_call: TRBV29-1
d_call: TRBD2
j_call: TRBJ2-7
clone_size: NA

cdr3_aa: CASAKGGAESPLHF
cdr3_nt: TGTGCCAGCGCCAAGGGAGGTGCCGAATCACCCCTCCACTTT
v_call: TRBV18
d_call: NA
j_call: TRBJ1-6
clone_size: few

cdr3_aa: CASSRAFGYEQYF
cdr3_nt: TGTGCCAGCAGCAGAGCTTTTGGCTACGAGCAGTACTTC
v_call: TRBV7-9
d_call: NA
j_call: TRBJ2-7
clone_size: NA

cdr3_aa: CASSRQNQETQYF
cdr3_nt: TGTGCCAGTAGTCGACAGAACCAAGAGACCCAGTACTTC
v_call: TRBV19
d_call: NA
j_call: TRBJ2-5
clone_size: NA

cdr3_aa: CASSSDRARHVYF
cdr3_nt: TGTGCCAGTAGTTCGGACAGGGCAAGGCACGTCTATTTT
v_call: TRBV19
d_call: TRBD1
j_call: TRBJ1-3
clone_size: NA